This T cell receptor beta chain emerged from a study of CD4+ T cells in melanoma. Between the trimmed V and J ends, which lost 1 base and 2 bases, there was a span of 11 bases. The CDR3 length is 15 residues. Germline V gene sequence: CDR1 SGHTA, CDR2 FQGTGA. To note about this clone: Antigen specificity is unknown.

Generated by immunoSEQ multiplex PCR, the TCRdb table keeps only in-frame clones and is missing some. The data show about 50,000 clones, roughly 87% seen once. Study-wide results and limits: CD8+ T cell, macrophage and B cell function reportedly correlated with neoantigen-specific CD4+ T cells. Neoantigen-specific CD4+ T cells in melanoma reportedly had diverse differentiation states.

J is TRBJ1-2 and V is TRBV7-3; tentatively, D is TRBD1 (6 bases). This TCR came from a human donor with melanoma. The specimen sequenced was peripheral blood. This CDR3 reads CASSLNRGPNYGYTF. The CDR3 region has the DNA TGTGCCAGCAGCTTAAACCGGGGGCCGAACTATGGCTACACCTTC. Full variable domain (missing parts from reference TRBV7-3 and TRBJ1-2): GAGVSQTPSNKVTEKGKYVELRCDPISGHTALYWYRQSLGQGPEFLIYFQGTGAADDSGLPNDRFFAVRPEGSVSTLKIQRTERGDSAVYLCASSLNRGPNYGYTFGSGTRLTVV.